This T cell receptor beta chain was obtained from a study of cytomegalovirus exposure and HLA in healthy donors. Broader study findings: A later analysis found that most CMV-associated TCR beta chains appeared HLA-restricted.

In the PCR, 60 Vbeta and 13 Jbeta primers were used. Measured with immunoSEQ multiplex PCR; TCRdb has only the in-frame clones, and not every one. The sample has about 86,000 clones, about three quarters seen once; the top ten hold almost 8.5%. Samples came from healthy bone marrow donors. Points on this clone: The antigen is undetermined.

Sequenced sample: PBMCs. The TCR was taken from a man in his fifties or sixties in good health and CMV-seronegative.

Here the CDR3 DNA reads TGTGCCAGCAGCTTAGGGACTACAGGCTACGAGCAGTACTTC. It specifies CASSLGTTGYEQYF. The chain employs TRBV7-8 and TRBJ2-7; the D gene is possibly TRBD2 (6 bases). Trimming took off 1 base at V and 3 bases at J, with 10 bases between the two ends. The germline V gene encodes CDR1 SGHVS and CDR2 FQNEAQ. The CDR3 totals 14 residues.